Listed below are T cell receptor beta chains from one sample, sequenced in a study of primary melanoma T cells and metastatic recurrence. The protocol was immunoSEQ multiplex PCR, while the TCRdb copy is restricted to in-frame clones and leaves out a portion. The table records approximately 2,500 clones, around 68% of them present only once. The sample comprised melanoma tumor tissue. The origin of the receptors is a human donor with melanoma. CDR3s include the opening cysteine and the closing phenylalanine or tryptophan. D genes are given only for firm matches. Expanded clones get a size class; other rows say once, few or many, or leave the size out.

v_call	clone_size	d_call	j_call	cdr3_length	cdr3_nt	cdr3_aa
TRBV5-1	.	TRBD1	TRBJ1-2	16	TGCGCCAGCAGCGAGACAGACAGGGCCCCTTTCTATGGCTACACCTTC	CASSETDRAPFYGYTF
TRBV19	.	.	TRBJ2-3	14	TGTGCCAGTAGTATCCGGGGGAGCACAGATACGCAGTATTTT	CASSIRGSTDTQYF
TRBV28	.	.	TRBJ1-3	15	TGTGCCAGCAGCCCGGATCGGAGCTCTGGAAACACCATATATTTT	CASSPDRSSGNTIYF
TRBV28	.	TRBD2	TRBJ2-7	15	TGTGCCAGCAGTTCAGCAACTAGCGGACGCTACGAGCAGTACTTC	CASSSATSGRYEQYF
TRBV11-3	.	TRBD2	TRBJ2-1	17	TGTGCCAGCAGCGTCGGACTAGCGGGAGAGGCCTACAATGAGCAGTTCTTC	CASSVGLAGEAYNEQFF
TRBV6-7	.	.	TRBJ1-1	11	TGTGCCAGCAGTTACTCAGGGGAACAGGTCTTT	CASSYSGEQVF
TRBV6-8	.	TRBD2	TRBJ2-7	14	TGTGCCAGCAGTTTGGCGGGGGTCCTTTACGAGCAGTACTTC	CASSLAGVLYEQYF
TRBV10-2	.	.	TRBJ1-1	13	TGCGCCAGCAGTGAGGGGCATCCACGAGGAGCTTTCTTT	CASSEGHPRGAFF
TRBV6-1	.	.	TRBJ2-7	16	TGTGCCAGCAGTGAAGCCGTGAGCGTTCTTGGGAACGAGCAGTACTTC	CASSEAVSVLGNEQYF
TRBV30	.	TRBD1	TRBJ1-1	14	TGTGCCTGGGGAAGACAGGGTGTGGGCACTGAAGCTTTCTTT	CAWGRQGVGTEAFF
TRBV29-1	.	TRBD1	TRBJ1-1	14	TGCAGCGTTGAAGATGGGACAGGGAACACTGAAGCTTTCTTT	CSVEDGTGNTEAFF
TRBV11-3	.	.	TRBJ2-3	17	TGTGCCAGCAGCTTAGTTCTCCGACCAATTTACACAGATACGCAGTATTTT	CASSLVLRPIYTDTQYF
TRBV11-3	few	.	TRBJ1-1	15	TGTGCCAGCAGCCTGAGCGACTCTAGGGTGACTGAAGCTTTCTTT	CASSLSDSRVTEAFF
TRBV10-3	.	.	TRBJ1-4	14	TGTGCCATCAGTGAGTTGGCAGGATATGAAAAACTGTTTTTT	CAISELAGYEKLFF
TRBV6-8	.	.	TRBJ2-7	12	TGTGCCAGCAGCCTTACGGGGGTCGAGCAGTACTTC	CASSLTGVEQYF
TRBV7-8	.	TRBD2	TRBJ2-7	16	TGTGCCAGCAGCTCACTCGGGACTAGCGGGGGGGCGAAGCAGTACTTC	CASSSLGTSGGAKQYF
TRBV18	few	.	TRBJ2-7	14	TGTGCCAGCTCACCCTCCGGAGCACCCTACGAGCAGTACTTC	CASSPSGAPYEQYF
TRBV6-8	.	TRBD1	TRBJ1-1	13	TGTGCCAGCGGACCCCGACAGGGCACTGAAGCTTTCTTT	CASGPRQGTEAFF
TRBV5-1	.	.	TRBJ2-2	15	TGCGCCAGCAGCTTGGCCCCAGCGAACACCGGGGAGCTGTTTTTT	CASSLAPANTGELFF
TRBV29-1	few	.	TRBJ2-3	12	TGCAGCGTTGAAGTCAACTCAGATACGCAGTATTTT	CSVEVNSDTQYF
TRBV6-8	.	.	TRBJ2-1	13	TGTGCCAGCAGCCCGGAGATTAACAATGAGCAGTTCTTC	CASSPEINNEQFF
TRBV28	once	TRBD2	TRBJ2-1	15	TGTGCCAGCACCTCCGGACTAGAGGGCTACAATGAGCAGTTCTTC	CASTSGLEGYNEQFF
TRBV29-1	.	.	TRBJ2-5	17	TGCAGCGAACCGGGACCAATTCCATTTGGGAGCATCAGGACCCAGTACTTC	CSEPGPIPFGSIRTQYF
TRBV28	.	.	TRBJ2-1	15	TGTGCCAGCAGTCTAGGGACGTCTATGTCCCCTGAGCAGTTCTTC	CASSLGTSMSPEQFF
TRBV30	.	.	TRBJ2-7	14	TGTGCCTGGAGTCGATGGCAGGGAAGTTACGAGCAGTACTTC	CAWSRWQGSYEQYF
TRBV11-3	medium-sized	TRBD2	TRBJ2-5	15	TGTGCCAGCAGCCCTAGCGGGGCGGTGTATGTGACCCAGTACTTC	CASSPSGAVYVTQYF
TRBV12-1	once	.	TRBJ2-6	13	TGTGCCAGCAGCCCGGCTGGGGCCAACGTCCTGACTTTC	CASSPAGANVLTF
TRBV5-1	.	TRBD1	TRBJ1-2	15	TGCGCCAGCAGCTTGGTCCAGGGGGCTAACTATGGCTACACCTTC	CASSLVQGANYGYTF
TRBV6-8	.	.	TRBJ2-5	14	TGTGCCAGCAGTGAGGGGACCACGAGGGAGACCCAGTACTTC	CASSEGTTRETQYF
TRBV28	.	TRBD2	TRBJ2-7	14	TGTGCCAGCAGTTTAGAGGGACTAGGGAGGGAGCAGTACTTC	CASSLEGLGREQYF
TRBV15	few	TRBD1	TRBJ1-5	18	TGTGCCACCAGCAGAGAGAACAGGGGAAGGAATAGCAATCAGCCCCAGCATTTT	CATSRENRGRNSNQPQHF
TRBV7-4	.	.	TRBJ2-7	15	TGTGCCAGCAGCTTGTCCCCGGGGAGATTCTACGAGCAGTACTTC	CASSLSPGRFYEQYF
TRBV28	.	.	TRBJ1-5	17	TGTGCCAGCAGTTCTCCCCCCCGGGTACGGAGCAATCAGCCCCAGCATTTT	CASSSPPRVRSNQPQHF
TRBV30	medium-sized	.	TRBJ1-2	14	TGTGCCTGGAGTGTAGTGGGGTTGGGCTATGGCTACACCTTC	CAWSVVGLGYGYTF
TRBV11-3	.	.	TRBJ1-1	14	TGTGCCAGCAGCTTAGAGGGTTCGAACACTGAAGCTTTCTTT	CASSLEGSNTEAFF
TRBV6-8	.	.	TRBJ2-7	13	TGTGCCAGCAGTTTAGGCCCCTCCTACGAGCAGTACTTC	CASSLGPSYEQYF
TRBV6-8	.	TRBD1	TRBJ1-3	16	TGTGCCAGCACTCCGGGACAGCCCGGATCTGGAAACACCATATATTTT	CASTPGQPGSGNTIYF
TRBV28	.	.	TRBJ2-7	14	TGTGCCAGCAGTCCGGTCTTGGACCGGTACGAGCAGTACTTC	CASSPVLDRYEQYF
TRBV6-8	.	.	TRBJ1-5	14	TGTGCCAGCACCCAAGCGGGAATCGGGCAGCCCCAGCATTTT	CASTQAGIGQPQHF
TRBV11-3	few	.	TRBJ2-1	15	TGTGCCAGCAGCTCAAGAGGGAAGATGAACAATGAGCAGTTCTTC	CASSSRGKMNNEQFF
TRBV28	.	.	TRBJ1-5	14	TGTGCCAGCAGTTGGGGGGGGCTCGGTCAGCCCCAGCATTTT	CASSWGGLGQPQHF
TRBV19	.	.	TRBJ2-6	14	TGTGCCAGCGCGTCCGGATATGGGGCCAACGTCCTGACTTTC	CASASGYGANVLTF
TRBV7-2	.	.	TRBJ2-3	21	TGTGCCAGCAGCTTAGCGCCGGCAGGGAGACCCTTATCGCTTAGCACAGATACGCAGTATTTT	CASSLAPAGRPLSLSTDTQYF
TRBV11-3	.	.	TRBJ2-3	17	TGTGCCAGCAGTTTGCCCAAGGGGGGGCGAGGGACAGATACGCAGTATTTT	CASSLPKGGRGTDTQYF
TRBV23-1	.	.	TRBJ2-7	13	TGCGCCAGCAGCTTGTCTCAGGGGTACGAGCAGTACTTC	CASSLSQGYEQYF